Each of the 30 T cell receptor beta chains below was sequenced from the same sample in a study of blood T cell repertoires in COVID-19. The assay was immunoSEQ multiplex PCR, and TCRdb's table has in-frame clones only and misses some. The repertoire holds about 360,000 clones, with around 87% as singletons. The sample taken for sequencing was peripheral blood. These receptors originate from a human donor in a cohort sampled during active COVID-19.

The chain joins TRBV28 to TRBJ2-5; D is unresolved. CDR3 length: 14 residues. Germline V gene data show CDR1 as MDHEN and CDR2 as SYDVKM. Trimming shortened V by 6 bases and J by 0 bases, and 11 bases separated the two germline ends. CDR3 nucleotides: TGTGCCAGCAGCCATGTCAGTAACCAAGAGACCCAGTACTTC. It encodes CASSHVSNQETQYF.

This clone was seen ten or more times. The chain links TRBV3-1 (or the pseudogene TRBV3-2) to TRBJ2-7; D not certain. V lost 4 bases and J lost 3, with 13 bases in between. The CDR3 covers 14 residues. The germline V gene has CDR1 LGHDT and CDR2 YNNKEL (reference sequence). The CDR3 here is CASSRGSRDYEQYF. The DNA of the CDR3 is TGTGCCAGCAGCCGCGGCTCCCGCGACTACGAGCAGTACTTC.

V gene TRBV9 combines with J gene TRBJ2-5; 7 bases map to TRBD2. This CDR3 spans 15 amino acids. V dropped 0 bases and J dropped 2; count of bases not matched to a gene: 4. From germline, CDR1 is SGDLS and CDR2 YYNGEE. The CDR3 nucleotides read TGTGCCAGCAGCGTAGGTGGCGGGGGACAAGAGACCCAGTACTTC. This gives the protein CASSVGGGGQETQYF. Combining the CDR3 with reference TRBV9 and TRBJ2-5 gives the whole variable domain DSGVTQTPKHLITATGQRVTLRCSPRSGDLSVYWYQQSLDQGLQFLIQYYNGEERAKGNILERFSAQQFPDLHSELNLSSLELGDSALYFCASSVGGGGQETQYFGPGTRLLVL.

The CDR3 region has the DNA TGTGCCAGCGGGGAAAAAGGGAGGAACACTGAAGCTTTCTTT. This gives the protein CASGEKGRNTEAFF. The V call is TRBV9, the J call TRBJ1-1; the D is unclear. The ends were cut back, 7 bases at V and 1 base at J, with 14 bases in the middle. Germline assignment: CDR1 SGDLS and CDR2 YYNGEE. The CDR3 consists of 14 residues.

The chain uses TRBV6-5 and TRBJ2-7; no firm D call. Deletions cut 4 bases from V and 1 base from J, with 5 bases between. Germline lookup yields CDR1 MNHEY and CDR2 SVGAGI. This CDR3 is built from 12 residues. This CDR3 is CASSSMSYEQYF. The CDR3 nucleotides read TGTGCCAGCAGTTCAATGTCCTACGAGCAGTACTTC.

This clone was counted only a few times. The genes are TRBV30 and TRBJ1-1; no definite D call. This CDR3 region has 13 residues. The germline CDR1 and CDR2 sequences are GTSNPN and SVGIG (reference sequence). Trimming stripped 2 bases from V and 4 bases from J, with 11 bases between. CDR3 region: CAWSPDEGTEAFF. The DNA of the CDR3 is TGTGCCTGGAGTCCGGACGAGGGCACTGAAGCTTTCTTT.

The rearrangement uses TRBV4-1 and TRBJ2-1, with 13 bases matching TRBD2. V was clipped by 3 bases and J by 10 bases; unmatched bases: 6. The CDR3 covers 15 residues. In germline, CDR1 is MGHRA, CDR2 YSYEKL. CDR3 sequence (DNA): TGCGCCAGCAGCCAGGGACTAGCGGGGCAATGGGAGCAGTTCTTC. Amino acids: CASSQGLAGQWEQFF.

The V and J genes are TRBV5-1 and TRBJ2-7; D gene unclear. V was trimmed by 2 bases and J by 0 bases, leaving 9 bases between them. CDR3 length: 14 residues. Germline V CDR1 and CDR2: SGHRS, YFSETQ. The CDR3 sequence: CASSFITASYEQYF. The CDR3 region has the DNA TGCGCCAGCAGCTTTATAACAGCCTCCTACGAGCAGTACTTC.

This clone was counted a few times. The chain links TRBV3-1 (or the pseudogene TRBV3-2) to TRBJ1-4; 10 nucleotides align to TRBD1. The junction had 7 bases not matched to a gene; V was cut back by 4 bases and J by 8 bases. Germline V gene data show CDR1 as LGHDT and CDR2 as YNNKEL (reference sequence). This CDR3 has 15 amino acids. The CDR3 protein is CASSRPTGGGEKLFF. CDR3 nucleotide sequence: TGTGCCAGCAGCCGACCGACAGGGGGCGGAGAAAAACTGTTTTTT.

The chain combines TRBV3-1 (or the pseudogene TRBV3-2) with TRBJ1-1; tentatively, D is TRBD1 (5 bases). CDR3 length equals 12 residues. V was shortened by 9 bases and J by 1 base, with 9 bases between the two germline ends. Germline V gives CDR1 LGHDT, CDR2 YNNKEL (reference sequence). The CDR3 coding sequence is TGTGCCAGTGAAGGGGAGAACACTGAAGCTTTCTTT. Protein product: CASEGENTEAFF.

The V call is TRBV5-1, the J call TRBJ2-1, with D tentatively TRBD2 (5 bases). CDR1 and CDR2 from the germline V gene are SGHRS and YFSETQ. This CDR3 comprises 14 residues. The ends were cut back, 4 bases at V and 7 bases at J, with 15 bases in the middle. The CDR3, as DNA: TGCGCCAGCAGCACTATGGGAGTTTCTAATGAGCAGTTCTTC. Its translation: CASSTMGVSNEQFF.

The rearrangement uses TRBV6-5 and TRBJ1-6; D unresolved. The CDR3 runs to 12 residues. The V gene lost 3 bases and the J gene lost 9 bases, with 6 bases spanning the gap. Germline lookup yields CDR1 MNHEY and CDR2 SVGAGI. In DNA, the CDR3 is TGTGCCAGCAGTTATGGCGGTTCACCCCTCCACTTT. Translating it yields CASSYGGSPLHF.

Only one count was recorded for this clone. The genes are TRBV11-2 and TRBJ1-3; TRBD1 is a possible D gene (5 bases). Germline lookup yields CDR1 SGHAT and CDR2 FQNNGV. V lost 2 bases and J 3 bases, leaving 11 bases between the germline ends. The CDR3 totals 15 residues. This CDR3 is CASSLNQGGGNTIYF. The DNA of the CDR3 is TGTGCCAGCAGCTTAAACCAGGGTGGTGGAAACACCATATATTTT.

CDR3 bases: TGTGCCAGCAGCGTGAGGCAGGGGAATTCACCCCTCCACTTT. Its protein product is CASSVRQGNSPLHF. This sequence joins TRBV9 and TRBJ1-6; a weak D match, TRBD1 (6 bases). Trimming took off 2 bases at V and 7 bases at J, with 10 bases between the two ends. Per the germline V gene, CDR1 is SGDLS and CDR2 is YYNGEE. CDR3 length equals 14 residues.

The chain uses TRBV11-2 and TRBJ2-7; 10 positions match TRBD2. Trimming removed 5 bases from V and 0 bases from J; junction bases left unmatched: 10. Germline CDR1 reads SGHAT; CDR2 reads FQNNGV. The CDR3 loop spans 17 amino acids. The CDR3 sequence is CASSPSGRGLASYEQYF. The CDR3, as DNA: TGTGCCAGCAGCCCCAGCGGGAGGGGCCTCGCCTCCTACGAGCAGTACTTC.

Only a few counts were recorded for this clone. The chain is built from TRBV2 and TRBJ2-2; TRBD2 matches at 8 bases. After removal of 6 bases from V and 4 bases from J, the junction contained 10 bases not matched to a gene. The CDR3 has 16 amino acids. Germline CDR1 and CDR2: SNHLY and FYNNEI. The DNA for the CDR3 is TGTGCCAGCAGGGCTACTAGCGGCCAGAGCACCGGGGAGCTGTTTTTT. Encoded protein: CASRATSGQSTGELFF.

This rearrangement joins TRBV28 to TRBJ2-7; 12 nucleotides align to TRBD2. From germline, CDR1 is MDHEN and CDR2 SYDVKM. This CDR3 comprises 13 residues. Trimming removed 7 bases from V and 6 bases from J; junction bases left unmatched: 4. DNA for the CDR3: TGTGCCAGCAACGGACTAGCGGGACTCGAGCAGTACTTC. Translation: CASNGLAGLEQYF.

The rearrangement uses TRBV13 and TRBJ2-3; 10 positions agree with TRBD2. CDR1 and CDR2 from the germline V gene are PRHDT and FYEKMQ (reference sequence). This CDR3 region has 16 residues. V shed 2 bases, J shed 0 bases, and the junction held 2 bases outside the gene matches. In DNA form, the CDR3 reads TGTGCCAGCAGCTTACTAGCGGGGGTTAGCACAGATACGCAGTATTTT. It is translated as CASSLLAGVSTDTQYF.

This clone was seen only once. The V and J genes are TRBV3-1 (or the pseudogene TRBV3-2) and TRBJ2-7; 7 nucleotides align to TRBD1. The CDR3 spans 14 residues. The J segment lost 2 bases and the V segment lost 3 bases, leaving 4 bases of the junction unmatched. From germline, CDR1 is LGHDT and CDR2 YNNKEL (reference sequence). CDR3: CASSHRQGTYEQYF. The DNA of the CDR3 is TGTGCCAGCAGCCATCGACAGGGAACCTACGAGCAGTACTTC.

CDR3 coding DNA: TGCGCCAGCAGCCACGGGACAGGGGCGGAGACCCAGTACTTC. This translates into CASSHGTGAETQYF. The J gene is TRBJ2-5, the V gene TRBV10-2; 10 bases line up with TRBD1. The trim removed 6 bases at V and 5 bases at J, leaving 6 bases unmatched. The germline gives CDR1 WSHSY, CDR2 SAAADI. The CDR3 is made up of 14 amino acids.

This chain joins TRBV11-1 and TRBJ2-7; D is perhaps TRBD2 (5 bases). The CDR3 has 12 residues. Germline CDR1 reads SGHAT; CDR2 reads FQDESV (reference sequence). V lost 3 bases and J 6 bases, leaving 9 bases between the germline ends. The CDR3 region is CASSLVGVEQYF. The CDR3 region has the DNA TGTGCCAGCAGCTTGGTCGGGGTCGAGCAGTACTTC. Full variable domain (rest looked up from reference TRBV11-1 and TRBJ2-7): EAEVAQSPRYKITEKSQAVAFWCDPISGHATLYWYRQILGQGPELLVQFQDESVVDDSQLPKDRFSAERLKGVDSTLKIQPAELGDSAMYLCASSLVGVEQYFGPGTRLTVT.

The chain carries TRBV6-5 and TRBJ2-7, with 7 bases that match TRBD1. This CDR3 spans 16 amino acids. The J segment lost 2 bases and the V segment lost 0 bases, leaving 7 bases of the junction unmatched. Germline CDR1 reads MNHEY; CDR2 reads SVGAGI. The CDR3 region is CASSYSPPGTAYEQYF. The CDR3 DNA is TGTGCCAGCAGTTACTCGCCCCCCGGGACAGCCTACGAGCAGTACTTC.

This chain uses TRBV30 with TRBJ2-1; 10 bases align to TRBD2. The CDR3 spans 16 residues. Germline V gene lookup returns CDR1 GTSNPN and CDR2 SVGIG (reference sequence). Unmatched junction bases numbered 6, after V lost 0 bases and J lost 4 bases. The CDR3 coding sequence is TGTGCCTGGAGTGTAGCTAGCGGGGGAACTTACAATGAGCAGTTCTTC. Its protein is CAWSVASGGTYNEQFF.

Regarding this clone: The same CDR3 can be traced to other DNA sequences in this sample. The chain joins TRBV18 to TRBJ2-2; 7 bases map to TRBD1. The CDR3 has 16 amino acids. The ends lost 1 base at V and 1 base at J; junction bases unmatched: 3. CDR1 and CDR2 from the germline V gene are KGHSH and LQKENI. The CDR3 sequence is CASSPLTGLNTGELFF. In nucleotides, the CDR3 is TGTGCCAGCTCACCACTGACAGGGCTGAACACCGGGGAGCTGTTTTTT.

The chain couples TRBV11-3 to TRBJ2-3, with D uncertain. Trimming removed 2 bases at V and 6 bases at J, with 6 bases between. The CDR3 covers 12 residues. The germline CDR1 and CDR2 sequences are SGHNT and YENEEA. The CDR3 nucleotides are TGTGCCAGCAGCTTAAACGGGGATACGCAGTATTTT. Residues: CASSLNGDTQYF.

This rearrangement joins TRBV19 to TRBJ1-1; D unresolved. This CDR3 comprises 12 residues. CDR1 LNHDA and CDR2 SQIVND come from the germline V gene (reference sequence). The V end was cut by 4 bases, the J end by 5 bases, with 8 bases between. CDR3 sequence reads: CASSSRGTEAFF. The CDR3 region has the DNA TGTGCCAGTAGTAGCCGAGGGACTGAAGCTTTCTTT.

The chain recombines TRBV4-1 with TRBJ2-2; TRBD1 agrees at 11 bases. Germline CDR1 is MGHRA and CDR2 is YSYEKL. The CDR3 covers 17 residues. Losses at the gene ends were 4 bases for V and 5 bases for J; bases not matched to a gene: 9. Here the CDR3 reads CASSPLGTGGSTGELFF. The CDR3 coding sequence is TGCGCCAGCAGCCCCCTCGGGACAGGGGGTAGTACCGGGGAGCTGTTTTTT.

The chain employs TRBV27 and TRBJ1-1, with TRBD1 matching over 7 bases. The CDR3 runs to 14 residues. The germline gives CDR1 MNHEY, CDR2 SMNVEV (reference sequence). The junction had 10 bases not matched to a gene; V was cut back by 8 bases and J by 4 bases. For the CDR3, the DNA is TGTGCCAGCGCGGCTCGCAGGGGGTTCACTGAAGCTTTCTTT. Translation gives CASAARRGFTEAFF.

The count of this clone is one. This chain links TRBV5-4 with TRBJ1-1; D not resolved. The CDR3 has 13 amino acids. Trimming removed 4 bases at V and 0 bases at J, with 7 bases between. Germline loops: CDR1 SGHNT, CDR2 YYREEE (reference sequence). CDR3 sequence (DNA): TGTGCCAGCAGCCCCTCCTTGAACACTGAAGCTTTCTTT. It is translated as CASSPSLNTEAFF.

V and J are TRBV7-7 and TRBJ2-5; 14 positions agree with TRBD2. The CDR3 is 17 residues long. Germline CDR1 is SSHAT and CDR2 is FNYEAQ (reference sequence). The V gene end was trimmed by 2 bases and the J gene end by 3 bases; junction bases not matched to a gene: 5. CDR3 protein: CASSLLGGLAGEETQYF. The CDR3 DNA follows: TGTGCCAGCAGCTTATTGGGGGGACTAGCGGGAGAAGAGACCCAGTACTTC.